This TCR beta chain is from a study of T cells after posttransplantation cyclophosphamide. General study results and limits: After PTCy, TRB diversity resembled that of CNI/methotrexate controls. Skin or GI-infiltrating T cells shared few TRB sequences with blood. Donor-recipient repertoire similarity was low at 1-2 months, rising over year one.

Generated by immunoSEQ multiplex PCR, the TCRdb table keeps only in-frame clones and is missing some. The sample yields over 20,000 clones, 80% to 90% seen once. Methotrexate plus calcineurin inhibitor accompanied controls' myeloablative marrow transplants; sampling was 1 year later. With regard to this clone: What it binds is not known.

The germline V gene encodes CDR1 SEHNR and CDR2 FQNEAQ (reference sequence). V lost 3 bases and J lost 4; bases outside the gene matches: 6. The CDR3 is made up of 15 amino acids. This specimen was PBMCs, taken around 53 weeks after allogeneic stem cell transplant with calcineurin inhibitor and methotrexate. The chain employs TRBV7-9 and TRBJ1-1; 9 bases fit TRBD1. The TCR originated in a female patient between 30 and 45 years old who received an allogeneic stem cell transplant from an unrelated donor, was CMV-positive, and had acute and chronic GVHD. Some T cells may possibly be graft donor cells. The CDR3 protein is CASSLGTGFGTEAFF. The CDR3 coding sequence is TGTGCCAGCAGCTTGGGGACAGGGTTTGGCACTGAAGCTTTCTTT.